This TCR beta chain derives from a study of T-cell reconstitution after alpha-beta-depleted transplantation in children. Findings and caveats of the study: There were some patients whose high TCRbeta diversity at day 60 came from surviving recipient T cells and thymic progenitors. Reportedly, only several hundred clones from non-depleted graft cells drove alpha-beta T-cell counts at about two months.

The CDR3 has 15 amino acids. CDR1 is ENHRY and CDR2 is SYGVKD in the germline V gene. V gave up 0 bases and J gave up 1 base, with 10 bases separating them. In regard to this clonotype: Its cognate antigen is unknown.

The library targeted TCRbeta and was prepared with unique molecular identifiers. Using its own MiXCR run on the PCR reads, TCRdb lists one record per CDR3 protein. This table holds about 980,000 distinct CDR3 sequences, less than 30% found once. The sequences come from PBMCs, mostly from graft donor cells, collected 360 days after TCRalphabeta/CD19-depleted stem cell transplant. This receptor was taken from a boy under two years old who had a stem cell transplant for SCID, so the T cells may come from the graft donor. The chain is built from TRBV10-3 and TRBJ2-7; tentatively, D is TRBD1 (6 bases). The CDR3 region is CAISESQGRSYEQYF. The CDR3 DNA reads TGTGCCATCAGTGAGTCACAGGGTCGGTCCTACGAGCAGTACTTC.